This T cell receptor (beta chain) is drawn from a study of T cell responses to AZD1222 COVID-19 vaccine. Sequenced by immunoSEQ multiplex PCR; TCRdb stores in-frame clones only, minus some. This sample has about 100,000 clones, with approximately 90% found just once. As to this clone: Its antigen is unknown.

General study results and limits: Females made up more of the donors, who were largely white British, and clonal diversity may have come out too low.

V gave up 7 bases and J gave up 4 bases, with 11 bases separating them. The CDR3 is 13 amino acids. Germline V gene sequence: CDR1 LNHDA, CDR2 SQIVND (reference sequence). Sample: peripheral blood, taken on day 0 of AZD1222 vaccination. V usage is TRBV19 and J usage is TRBJ1-5; a weak D match, TRBD1 (6 bases). The origin of this receptor is an adult in good health. CDR3 DNA sequence: TGTGCCAGTACGGGGAGGGGGAATCAGCCCCAGCATTTT. Translation: CASTGRGNQPQHF.